This TCR beta chain was sequenced for a study of cytomegalovirus exposure and HLA in healthy donors. Background on the study: There were around 390 genotyped donors. Of these, roughly 84% fell in the genetic ancestry cluster associated with self-reported Caucasian donors. Study-wide findings and caveats: Reportedly, TCR beta sequences accurately predicted HLA-A and HLA-B alleles in most subjects. In a later analysis, the majority of CMV-associated beta chains seemingly showed HLA restriction. In a later analysis, TCR beta V- and J-gene trimming showed a link to a missense DCLRE1C variant.

Notes on this clone: Its matching antigen is unknown. Different DNA sequences within this sample yield the same CDR3.

Per germline, CDR1 MNHEY and CDR2 SVGAGI. With 0 bases removed from V and 1 base from J, the gap between germline ends came to 7 bases. The CDR3 extends over 14 amino acids. Amplification used 60 Vbeta primers and 13 Jbeta primers. Libraries were prepared by immunoSEQ multiplex PCR; TCRdb keeps only in-frame clonotypes and omits some of them. This sample has about 120,000 clones; around three quarters occur once, and the top ten carry around 3%. This sequence joins TRBV6-5 and TRBJ2-7, with a possible D match to TRBD1 (5 bases). The receptor was derived from a woman between 18 and 29 years old in good health and CMV-seropositive. The material sequenced was PBMCs. This CDR3 reads CASSYSGASYEQYF. The CDR3 DNA reads TGTGCCAGCAGTTACTCTGGGGCTTCCTACGAGCAGTACTTC.